Below, 23 T cell receptor beta chains from the same sample are listed, as sequenced in a study of response to subunit inactivated influenza vaccine. TCRdb processed the RT-PCR reads anew with MiXCR; each CDR3 protein has one entry. The sample shows approximately 530,000 distinct CDR3 sequences, approximately 7.7% of them seen only once. Sequences were derived from PBMCs from blood, sampled about 24 months after vaccination. These receptors originate from a man between 50 and 69 years old who received an inactivated influenza vaccine.

This clonotype was detected a few times. The rearrangement joins TRBV5-1 to TRBJ2-1, with 14 bases fitting TRBD2. CDR3 length: 14 amino acids. With 7 bases clipped from V and 8 bases from J, the junction kept 5 bases outside the gene matches. Germline values: CDR1 SGHRS, CDR2 YFSETQ. The CDR3 region has the DNA TGCGCCAGCTATTCGGGACTAGCGGGAGATGAGCAGTTCTTC. Its translation: CASYSGLAGDEQFF.

DNA of the CDR3: TGTGCCAGCAGCTTAGATGGGGTGGGACTTATCACAGATACGCAGTATTTT. Amino acid sequence: CASSLDGVGLITDTQYF. The chain is built from TRBV11-2 and TRBJ2-3; possibly TRBD2 for D (6 bases). The CDR3 is 17 amino acids. Germline lookup yields CDR1 SGHAT and CDR2 FQNNGV. The germline V and J ends were trimmed by 0 bases and 2 bases, with 15 bases remaining between them.

V and J are TRBV12-3 or TRBV12-4 and TRBJ2-1; 8 bases map to TRBD2. Trimming removed 7 bases from V and 9 bases from J; junction bases left unmatched: 11. The CDR3 spans 14 residues. The CDR3 reads CASNPGLESGEQFF. DNA for the CDR3: TGTGCCAGCAACCCGGGACTAGAATCGGGTGAGCAGTTCTTC.

J is TRBJ2-7 and V is TRBV7-9; weak D call: TRBD2 (5 bases). This CDR3 spans 14 amino acids. Trimming took off 1 base at V and 7 bases at J, with 14 bases between the two ends. Germline CDR1 reads SEHNR; CDR2 reads FQNEAQ (reference sequence). CDR3 protein: CASSLGVETGEQYF. In DNA form, the CDR3 reads TGTGCCAGCAGCTTAGGGGTCGAAACGGGGGAGCAGTACTTC.

V gene TRBV20-1 combines with J gene TRBJ2-2, with TRBD2 as a possible D gene (5 bases). Germline V gene sequence: CDR1 DFQATT, CDR2 SNEGSKA (reference sequence). The germline V and J ends were trimmed by 6 bases and 4 bases, with 15 bases remaining between them. The CDR3 length is 14 residues. The DNA of the CDR3 is TGCAGTGCCCGTAGCGAAGGAAGCACCGGGGAGCTGTTTTTT. This translates into CSARSEGSTGELFF.

DNA of the CDR3: TGTGCCACCAGTGCTGGAGCAGATACGCAGTATTTT. Translation gives CATSAGADTQYF. The chain has TRBV24-1 and TRBJ2-3; D call uncertain. Germline assignment: CDR1 KGHDR and CDR2 SFDVKD. V was shortened by 5 bases and J by 4 bases, with 6 bases between the two germline ends. This CDR3 comprises 12 residues.

This clonotype turned up a few times. This sequence joins TRBV6-1 and TRBJ2-2, with 12 bases aligning to TRBD1. This CDR3 has 14 amino acids. V shed 8 bases and J 5 bases; nucleotides not matched to a gene: 3. Germline lookup yields CDR1 MNHNS and CDR2 SASEGT. The CDR3 DNA sequence: TGTGCCAGCCGGGACAGGGGGCTTACCGGGGAGCTGTTTTTT. Translation gives CASRDRGLTGELFF.

This clonotype was seen a handful of times. This chain uses TRBV24-1 with TRBJ2-7, with D unresolved. Germline V gene data show CDR1 as KGHDR and CDR2 as SFDVKD. V shed 4 bases and J shed 4 bases, with 10 bases lying between them. This CDR3 has 13 amino acids. The CDR3 DNA follows: TGTGCCACCAGTGAGCCTGTCGGGTACGAGCAGTACTTC. As protein: CATSEPVGYEQYF.

This clonotype was counted between two and nine times. This chain uses TRBV30 with TRBJ1-5, with D possibly matching TRBD1 (5 bases). In germline, CDR1 is GTSNPN, CDR2 SVGIG (reference sequence). This CDR3 comprises 13 residues. V lost 3 bases and J lost 6, with 12 bases in between. The CDR3 region has the DNA TGTGCCTGGAGCCCAGGGTGGGCTCAGCCCCAGCATTTT. It yields the protein CAWSPGWAQPQHF.

This clonotype has at least ten counts. This CDR3 reads CASSYSGDSYNEQFF. CDR3 in DNA: TGCGCCAGCAGCTACTCAGGGGACTCCTACAATGAGCAGTTCTTC. V and J are TRBV5-1 and TRBJ2-1, with a tentative D call TRBD1 (6 bases). Germline CDR1 reads SGHRS; CDR2 reads YFSETQ. With 3 bases removed from V and 0 bases from J, the gap between germline ends came to 10 bases. This CDR3 comprises 15 residues.

The genes are TRBV10-3 and TRBJ2-3, with 7 bases matching TRBD2. The germline V gene has CDR1 ENHRY and CDR2 SYGVKD. V shed 4 bases, J shed 0 bases, and the junction held 7 bases outside the gene matches. This CDR3 is built from 16 residues. DNA for the CDR3: TGTGCCATCAGTGCCCAGACTAGCCTTAGCACAGATACGCAGTATTTT. Translated: CAISAQTSLSTDTQYF.

V is TRBV4-3 and J is TRBJ2-7; D not certain. This CDR3 contains 14 residues. The germline V and J ends were trimmed by 3 bases and 5 bases, with 14 bases remaining between them. Germline V gene sequence: CDR1 LGHNA, CDR2 YSLEER. The CDR3 DNA reads as TGCGCCAGCAGCCAGGAAAAGGTATCCCACGAGCAGTACTTC. Its translation: CASSQEKVSHEQYF.

Only a few counts were recorded for this clonotype. The chain is built from TRBV30 and TRBJ2-7; D is ambiguous. The V gene's germline CDR1 is GTSNPN and CDR2 SVGIG (reference sequence). The CDR3 consists of 15 residues. V was clipped by 0 bases and J by 0 bases, with 12 bases between them. The CDR3 is CAWSVVRTSSYEQYF. The CDR3 coding sequence is TGTGCCTGGAGTGTCGTTAGAACAAGCTCCTACGAGCAGTACTTC.

This clonotype was counted a few times. V and J are TRBV3-1 and TRBJ1-1; no reliable D call. The CDR3 covers 14 residues. The ends were cut back, 1 base at V and 0 bases at J, with 6 bases in the middle. Per the germline V gene, CDR1 is LGHDT and CDR2 is YNNKEL (reference sequence). In DNA, the CDR3 is TGTGCCAGCAGCCAAGGGTCCGTGAACACTGAAGCTTTCTTT. It encodes CASSQGSVNTEAFF.

CDR3 loop: CASSQRGCNGYTF. The CDR3 nucleotides read TGCGCCAGCAGTCAGAGGGGCTGCAATGGCTACACCTTC. The chain uses TRBV23-1 and TRBJ1-2; D possibly corresponds to TRBD1 (5 bases). TRBV23-1 is an open reading frame whose function is uncertain. The CDR3 has 13 amino acids. The germline V and J ends were trimmed by 3 bases and 6 bases, with 11 bases remaining between them.

This clonotype was seen a few times. V gene TRBV20-1 combines with J gene TRBJ2-1, with a weak D call TRBD2 (5 bases). V was cut by 5 bases and J by 9 bases, with 26 bases left in between. Germline V gives CDR1 DFQATT, CDR2 SNEGSKA (reference sequence). The length of the CDR3 is 16 residues. CDR3 nucleotides: TGCAGTGCTCCTGCAAAGGGTCTAGCCGCGTCCGGTGAGCAGTTCTTC. Translated, it gives CSAPAKGLAASGEQFF.

V and J are TRBV5-1 and TRBJ1-1; D unclear. Germline V gene data show CDR1 as SGHRS and CDR2 as YFSETQ. The CDR3 has 14 amino acids. V was clipped by 10 bases and J by 0 bases, with 16 bases between them. CDR3 region: CACKVGGVNTEAFF. The CDR3 DNA is TGCGCCTGCAAAGTGGGCGGAGTGAACACTGAAGCTTTCTTT.

This chain links TRBV5-5 with TRBJ2-3; tentative D call: TRBD2 (6 bases). V was cut by 7 bases and J by 0 bases, with 12 bases left in between. The germline V gene encodes CDR1 SGHKS and CDR2 YYEKEE (reference sequence). The CDR3 spans 14 residues. CDR3 nucleotides: TGTGCCAGCTTAGGGACTGCTAGCACAGATACGCAGTATTTT. Residues: CASLGTASTDTQYF.

This chain links TRBV6-5 with TRBJ2-1; 7 bases are a match to TRBD2. The CDR3 runs 14 residues. Per germline, CDR1 MNHEY and CDR2 SVGAGI. Trimming removed 0 bases from V and 6 bases from J; junction bases left unmatched: 2. This CDR3 is CASSYSGEGNEQFF. CDR3 DNA sequence: TGTGCCAGCAGTTACTCCGGGGAGGGCAATGAGCAGTTCTTC.

This clonotype was seen only a few times. The V gene is TRBV18, the J gene TRBJ1-2; D uncertain. Trimming took off 3 bases at V and 0 bases at J, with 8 bases between the two ends. Germline assignment: CDR1 KGHSH and CDR2 LQKENI. There are 14 residues in the CDR3. This chain's CDR3 is CASSPGDTNYGYTF. Here the CDR3 DNA reads TGTGCCAGCTCACCGGGAGATACTAACTATGGCTACACCTTC.

This clonotype turned up a few times. At one end, the junction sequence differs from germline, possibly due to a read error. This rearrangement joins TRBV5-1 to TRBJ2-2, with a weak D call TRBD1 (6 bases). The CDR3 covers 16 residues. Germline values: CDR1 SGHRS, CDR2 YFSETQ. The CDR3 region has the DNA TGCGCCAGCAGCTACCAGGACCAGGGGAACCCCGGGGAGCTGTCTTTT. This gives the protein CASSYQDQGNPGELSF.

J is TRBJ2-1 and V is TRBV11-1; 10 bases are a match to TRBD2. V was clipped by 4 bases and J by 5 bases; unmatched bases: 17. Germline V CDR1 and CDR2: SGHAT, FQDESV (reference sequence). The CDR3 spans 19 residues. The CDR3: CASSSTPRTSGFRDNEQFF. CDR3 DNA: TGTGCCAGCAGCTCAACGCCGAGGACTAGCGGTTTTCGGGACAATGAGCAGTTCTTC.

This clonotype has ten or more counts. The chain joins TRBV11-2 to TRBJ1-3; TRBD1 matches at 8 bases. There are 16 residues in the CDR3. V lost 0 bases to trimming and J lost 3 bases; unmatched junction nucleotides: 4. The germline gives CDR1 SGHAT, CDR2 FQNNGV. CDR3 sequence: CASSLDRTGHGNTIYF. CDR3 bases: TGTGCCAGCAGCTTAGACCGGACAGGGCATGGAAACACCATATATTTT.